One and the same sample provided the 30 T cell receptor beta chains below, sequenced in a study of cytomegalovirus exposure and HLA in healthy donors. PCR involved 60 Vbeta and 13 Jbeta primers. The data were produced by immunoSEQ multiplex PCR, yet TCRdb's version contains in-frame clones alone and is incomplete. The sample holds around 180,000 clones, approximately 71% seen once. The sample consisted of PBMCs. The receptors derive from a girl aged 10 to 17 in good health and CMV-seronegative.

Concerning this clone itself: Other DNA sequences of this sample code for an identical CDR3. The genes are TRBV5-1 and TRBJ1-2; maybe TRBD1 (5 bases). V was shortened by 1 base and J by 8 bases, with 12 bases between the two germline ends. The CDR3 is 13 residues long. In germline, CDR1 is SGHRS, CDR2 YFSETQ. This chain's CDR3 is CASSLTGEWGYTF. The CDR3 DNA follows: TGCGCCAGCAGCTTGACGGGGGAGTGGGGCTACACCTTC.

The rearrangement joins TRBV7-8 to TRBJ2-1, with D maybe TRBD2 (5 bases). The V end was cut by 4 bases, the J end by 7 bases, with 17 bases between. CDR1 is SGHVS, CDR2 FQNEAQ, per germline. This CDR3 spans 15 amino acids. The CDR3 DNA is TGTGCCAGCAGCTCCTTAGCGTGGGTGGGTAATGAGCAGTTCTTC. Translating gives CASSSLAWVGNEQFF.

This clone was seen a few times. J is TRBJ1-2 and V is TRBV5-1, with TRBD1 identical over 9 bases. V shed 4 bases, J shed 1 base, and the junction held 5 bases outside the gene matches. CDR3 length equals 15 residues. The germline gives CDR1 SGHRS, CDR2 YFSETQ. The CDR3 DNA reads TGCGCCAGCAGCCTTGGGGACAGGGATAACTATGGCTACACCTTC. Translated: CASSLGDRDNYGYTF.

This clone is a singleton in its sample. The chain has TRBV9 and TRBJ1-4; D perhaps matches TRBD1 (5 bases). CDR1 SGDLS and CDR2 YYNGEE come from the germline V gene. The V gene lost 0 bases and the J gene lost 3 bases, with 9 bases spanning the gap. CDR3 size: 15 residues. The chain's CDR3 is CASSVAGGANEKLFF. CDR3 sequence (DNA): TGTGCCAGCAGCGTAGCGGGGGGAGCTAATGAAAAACTGTTTTTT.

This sequence joins TRBV18 and TRBJ1-1; D gene uncertain. CDR3 length: 15 residues. Trimming took 2 bases from V and 0 from J, leaving 10 bases between them. Germline loops: CDR1 KGHSH, CDR2 LQKENI. CDR3 sequence: CASSPWSGLNTEAFF. The CDR3 region has the DNA TGTGCCAGCTCACCATGGTCAGGTTTGAACACTGAAGCTTTCTTT.

The chain employs TRBV6-6 and TRBJ2-5; D unresolved. CDR1 and CDR2 (germline): MNHNY, SVGAGI (reference sequence). The CDR3 loop spans 10 amino acids. The germline V and J ends were trimmed by 7 bases and 4 bases, with 4 bases remaining between them. The CDR3 loop reads CASTGETQYF. The CDR3 nucleotides read TGTGCCAGCACGGGAGAGACCCAGTACTTC.

This clone was picked up one time. The V call is TRBV5-1, the J call TRBJ2-6; tentatively, D is TRBD2 (5 bases). CDR1 is SGHRS and CDR2 is YFSETQ in the germline V gene. The CDR3 consists of 16 residues. With 2 bases removed from V and 4 bases from J, the gap between germline ends came to 13 bases. CDR3 sequence reads: CASSFGEGSGANVLTF. CDR3 DNA sequence: TGCGCCAGCAGCTTTGGCGAGGGTTCGGGGGCCAACGTCCTGACTTTC.

The chain uses TRBV5-1 and TRBJ1-4; TRBD1 agrees at 7 bases. The V segment lost 4 bases and the J segment 4 bases; nucleotides outside the gene matches: 7. This CDR3 region has 15 residues. Germline V gene sequence: CDR1 SGHRS, CDR2 YFSETQ. CDR3 amino acids: CASSPTGVGNEKLFF. CDR3 nucleotide sequence: TGCGCCAGCAGCCCTACAGGGGTCGGTAATGAAAAACTGTTTTTT.

As for this clone: Sequence at one end of the junction differs from germline and may be a read error. CDR3 coding DNA: TGTGCTAGCAGCTTAGCGGGGGGGCCCTACAATGAGCAGTTCTTC. Its protein is CASSLAGGPYNEQFF. V is TRBV7-7 and J is TRBJ2-1, with 11 nucleotides matching TRBD2. The CDR3 is 15 amino acids. Germline V gene data show CDR1 as SSHAT and CDR2 as FNYEAQ (reference sequence).

The chain couples TRBV9 to TRBJ1-5, with D perhaps matching TRBD1 (5 bases). Germline loops: CDR1 SGDLS, CDR2 YYNGEE. Trimming pared 3 bases from V and 7 bases from J, leaving 20 bases between. This CDR3 spans 16 amino acids. The CDR3 region is CASSAGGGWGDQPQHF. In DNA form, the CDR3 reads TGTGCCAGCAGCGCGGGGGGGGGATGGGGGGACCAGCCCCAGCATTTT. The complete variable domain, with remaining parts taken from reference TRBV9 and TRBJ1-5, reads DSGVTQTPKHLITATGQRVTLRCSPRSGDLSVYWYQQSLDQGLQFLIQYYNGEERAKGNILERFSAQQFPDLHSELNLSSLELGDSALYFCASSAGGGWGDQPQHFGDGTRLSIL.

This clone was picked up a small number of times. This CDR3 is also generated by other DNA sequences in the sample. V and J are TRBV5-8 and TRBJ1-1, with D perhaps TRBD1 (5 bases). Germline CDR1 SGHTS, CDR2 YDEGEE. The CDR3 is made up of 13 amino acids. Trimming cost V 4 bases and J 3 bases, with 10 bases left between them. The CDR3, as DNA: TGTGCCAGCAGCCGAACCAGGGACACTGAAGCTTTCTTT. Translation gives CASSRTRDTEAFF.

This clone showed up just a few times. This chain connects TRBV25-1 to TRBJ1-5; D unclear. CDR3 length: 14 amino acids. Per germline, CDR1 MGHDK and CDR2 SYGVNS. Trimming cost V 8 bases and J 2 bases, with 13 bases left between them. The CDR3 bases are TGTGCCAGCTCCGGGGTTGAGGGCAATCAGCCCCAGCATTTT. It encodes CASSGVEGNQPQHF.

This sequence joins TRBV28 and TRBJ1-4, with TRBD1 matching 9 bases. This CDR3 comprises 12 residues. Germline values: CDR1 MDHEN, CDR2 SYDVKM. Germline trimming cut 8 bases from V and 8 bases from J; bases unmatched to any gene: 3. CDR3 amino acids: CASGTGHEKLFF. The CDR3 DNA is TGTGCCAGCGGGACAGGGCACGAAAAACTGTTTTTT.

This rearrangement joins TRBV10-1 to TRBJ1-1; maybe TRBD1 (5 bases). V lost 5 bases, J lost 0 bases, and 13 bases lay in between. This CDR3 region has 15 residues. Germline values: CDR1 WNHNN, CDR2 SYGVQD (reference sequence). Written as DNA, the CDR3 is TGCGCCAGCAGTCGGGACGGCGGGATGAACACTGAAGCTTTCTTT. Protein sequence: CASSRDGGMNTEAFF.

The chain combines TRBV27 with TRBJ1-5, with 7 bases that match TRBD1. The CDR3 totals 16 residues. CDR1 MNHEY and CDR2 SMNVEV come from the germline V gene (reference sequence). V dropped 6 bases and J dropped 7; count of bases not matched to a gene: 15. Written as DNA, the CDR3 is TGTGCCAGCAGCCGATTCGACAGGGTAGGACACCAGCCCCAGCATTTT. This translates into CASSRFDRVGHQPQHF.

As regards this clone: The junction shows a germline mismatch at one end, possibly a read error. The chain employs TRBV11-2 and TRBJ2-5, with D possibly being TRBD2 (6 bases). This CDR3 is 13 amino acids long. Germline CDR1 and CDR2: SGHAT and FQNNGV. The CDR3 sequence: CASSLDPRGTQYF. The CDR3 region has the DNA TGTGCCAGCAGCCTAGACCCGCGGGGGACCCAGTACTTC. The variable domain in full, completed from reference TRBV11-2 and TRBJ2-5, reads EAGVAQSPRYKIIEKRQSVAFWCNPISGHATLYWYQQILGQGPKLLIQFQNNGVVDDSQLPKDRFSAERLKGVDSTLKIQPAKLEDSAVYLCASSLDPRGTQYFGPGTRLLVL.

CDR3 region: CASSSGTSGGGTQYF. CDR3 bases: TGCGCCAGCAGTTCCGGGACTAGCGGGGGGGGTACGCAGTATTTT. The chain recombines TRBV10-1 with TRBJ2-3, with 16 bases fitting TRBD2. The CDR3 extends over 15 amino acids. J was trimmed by 8 bases and V by 5 bases; bases with no gene match: 4. Looked up from germline, CDR1 is WNHNN and CDR2 is SYGVQD (reference sequence).

The rearrangement joins TRBV12-5 to TRBJ2-1; 8 nucleotides align to TRBD2. CDR3 length: 16 amino acids. Trimming cost V 7 bases and J 8 bases; bases outside gene matches: 16. Per germline, CDR1 LGHNT and CDR2 FRNRAP. The CDR3 protein is CASVYYTGTRHDEQFF. In DNA, the CDR3 is TGTGCTAGTGTATACTACACCGGGACTAGACATGATGAGCAGTTCTTC.

The genes are TRBV2 and TRBJ2-2, with D perhaps TRBD1 (6 bases). This CDR3 is built from 13 residues. Germline assignment: CDR1 SNHLY and CDR2 FYNNEI. V gave up 6 bases and J gave up 2 bases, with 7 bases separating them. The CDR3 spells CASRGGNTGELFF. CDR3 DNA: TGTGCCAGCAGAGGGGGAAACACCGGGGAGCTGTTTTTT.

This clone appeared once. The CDR3 loop is CASSGHESGYTF. The CDR3 DNA sequence: TGTGCCAGCAGTGGACACGAGAGCGGCTACACCTTC. The V gene is TRBV2, the J gene TRBJ1-2, with D unclear. This CDR3 region has 12 residues. V gave up 4 bases and J gave up 8 bases, with 11 bases separating them. Germline CDR1 and CDR2: SNHLY and FYNNEI.

This clone was observed a handful of times. J is TRBJ1-6 and V is TRBV10-3; 10 nucleotides align to TRBD1. V shed 9 bases, J shed 5 bases, and the junction held 4 bases outside the gene matches. Germline V gene lookup returns CDR1 ENHRY and CDR2 SYGVKD. The CDR3 runs 14 residues. CDR3 in DNA: TGTGCCATTAGGACAGGGGGTGATAATTCACCCCTCCACTTT. As protein: CAIRTGGDNSPLHF.

The V gene is TRBV30, the J gene TRBJ1-2; possibly TRBD1 for D (5 bases). The ends were cut back, 4 bases at V and 8 bases at J, with 14 bases in the middle. This CDR3 comprises 12 residues. Germline V CDR1 and CDR2: GTSNPN, SVGIG (reference sequence). CDR3 DNA sequence: TGTGCCTGGACAGGGCGTTTGCGGGGCTACACCTTC. Protein product: CAWTGRLRGYTF.

The CDR3, as DNA: TGCAGCGTTGGCGGGGCAGCCGCCTACGAGCAGTACTTC. Its protein is CSVGGAAAYEQYF. J is TRBJ2-5 and V is TRBV29-1; tentative D call: TRBD2 (6 bases). The better agreement between TRBJ2-7 and the DNA end casts doubt on the J call. This CDR3 spans 13 amino acids. CDR1 is SQVTM, CDR2 ANQGSEA, per germline.

The chain carries TRBV5-1 and TRBJ1-1; possibly TRBD1 for D (6 bases). The CDR3 length is 13 residues. CDR1 and CDR2 (germline): SGHRS, YFSETQ. V was shortened by 0 bases and J by 7 bases, with 10 bases between the two germline ends. Here the CDR3 reads CASSLVGDNEAFF. Written as DNA, the CDR3 is TGCGCCAGCAGCTTGGTGGGGGACAATGAAGCTTTCTTT.

This clone was recorded a few times. The chain carries TRBV13 and TRBJ2-5, with TRBD2 matching 10 bases. V was clipped by 0 bases and J by 3 bases; unmatched bases: 7. The CDR3 has 17 residues. Germline V gives CDR1 PRHDT, CDR2 FYEKMQ (reference sequence). The CDR3 reads CASSLGLGTSGKETQYF. The CDR3 coding sequence is TGTGCCAGCAGCTTAGGCCTTGGAACTAGCGGGAAAGAGACCCAGTACTTC.

This clone was detected a few times. The chain couples TRBV6-5 to TRBJ2-1; D is possibly TRBD2 (6 bases). Germline CDR1 MNHEY, CDR2 SVGAGI. The CDR3 is 12 amino acids. Deletions cut 5 bases from V and 11 bases from J, with 13 bases between. DNA of the CDR3: TGTGCCAGCAGTGAACTAGCTGGCAAGCAGTTCTTC. Translating gives CASSELAGKQFF.

The V call is TRBV30, the J call TRBJ1-1; 7 positions match TRBD1. Germline CDR1 GTSNPN, CDR2 SVGIG (reference sequence). The J segment lost 1 base and the V segment lost 2 bases, leaving 16 bases of the junction unmatched. This CDR3 contains 18 residues. The CDR3 protein is CAWSMRGGSTGRNTEAFF. CDR3 nucleotide sequence: TGTGCCTGGAGTATGCGAGGGGGCAGCACGGGGAGGAACACTGAAGCTTTCTTT.

J is TRBJ2-1 and V is TRBV9, with D possibly matching TRBD2 (7 bases). The length of the CDR3 is 14 residues. The germline gives CDR1 SGDLS, CDR2 YYNGEE. Between the trimmed V and J ends, which lost 3 bases and 8 bases, there was a span of 15 bases. The CDR3 nucleotides read TGTGCCAGCAGCGCCGGGGGGCCTGGTGATGAGCAGTTCTTC. The encoded protein is CASSAGGPGDEQFF.

This rearrangement joins TRBV7-3 to TRBJ1-1, with 7 bases aligning to TRBD1. The germline V gene has CDR1 SGHTA and CDR2 FQGTGA. With 4 bases clipped from V and 1 base from J, the junction kept 0 bases outside the gene matches. This CDR3 contains 13 residues. The CDR3: CASSSGGNTEAFF. The CDR3 nucleotides read TGTGCCAGCAGCTCAGGGGGGAACACTGAAGCTTTCTTT.

This clone showed up just once. The chain employs TRBV2 and TRBJ1-6; 10 nucleotides line up with TRBD1. The CDR3 totals 15 residues. Germline loops: CDR1 SNHLY, CDR2 FYNNEI. V shed 1 base and J 13 bases; nucleotides not matched to a gene: 7. CDR3 bases: TGTGCCAGCAGTGAAGAGGGACAGGGGTTTGGGCCCCTCCACTTT. Protein: CASSEEGQGFGPLHF.